These T cell receptor beta chains were read from a single sample in a study of OX40 agonist ivuxolimab in advanced cancers. Produced via immunoSEQ multiplex PCR; TCRdb's table is partial and in-frame only. Here the sample spans more than 40,000 clones, 89% being singletons. The specimen comprised CD4+ or CD8+ T cells sorted from blood, sampled in a trial of the OX40 agonist ivuxolimab. The receptors derive from an adult with an advanced solid tumor such as melanoma, head and neck, liver or kidney cancer. CDR3s leave out the opening cysteine and the closing phenylalanine or tryptophan. Each record gives: D gene, clone size, J gene, V gene, CDR3 protein. A D gene is named only where the DNA matches it firmly. Clone size is given for some rows only: seen once, a few or many times, or a class if the clone is expanded.

-	-	TRBJ2-1	TRBV6-4	ASSDLAYNEQF
TRBD2	-	TRBJ2-3	TRBV11-2	ASSLDSGGGAADTQY
TRBD2	once	TRBJ2-1	TRBV5-6	ASSLGLAGAAREQF
TRBD2	once	TRBJ2-1	TRBV7-3	ASSLAHGGRGNEQF
-	-	TRBJ1-3	TRBV13	ASSFDRNLHHSGNTIY
TRBD2	-	TRBJ2-2	TRBV13	ASSSIYLTSGANTGELF
TRBD2	-	TRBJ2-1	TRBV28	ASSPVTSGSFYEQF
-	-	TRBJ2-5	TRBV9	ASSVGAGETQY
TRBD2	-	TRBJ2-7	TRBV23-1	AGGTSGSGYEQY
-	-	TRBJ1-3	TRBV7-9	ASTPHSGNTIY
-	-	TRBJ2-1	TRBV30	AWSGGVNNEQF
-	-	TRBJ2-6	TRBV9	ASSVVSSGANVLT
TRBD2	-	TRBJ2-7	TRBV28	ASSFLAGNSYEQY
-	-	TRBJ2-2	TRBV30	AWSVGFQGPVTGELF